The clone carrying this T cell receptor (beta chain) was seen ten or more times. Its antigen is undetermined. TCRdb passed the 5' RACE reads through MiXCR, listing each CDR3 protein once. Among 450,000 to 550,000 distinct CDR3 sequences, 21% were seen once, and the ten largest hold roughly 16%. The data are from a study of T cells after yellow fever vaccination. Study-wide findings and caveats: Abundant clonotypes from the bulk population could contaminate FACS-sorted repertoires.

CDR1 is LGHNA and CDR2 is YSLEER in the germline V gene. V shed 2 bases and J 6 bases; nucleotides not matched to a gene: 3. CDR3 length: 15 residues. This sample comprised PBMCs, obtained 21 days after the first yellow fever vaccination. The source of this sequence is a man aged 18 to 30 who received the YFV17D yellow fever vaccine. The chain combines TRBV4-3 with TRBJ2-1, with 11 bases aligning to TRBD2. DNA for the CDR3: TGCGCCAGCAGCCAACCTAGCGGGGGGATCAATGAGCAGTTCTTC. Encoded protein: CASSQPSGGINEQFF.